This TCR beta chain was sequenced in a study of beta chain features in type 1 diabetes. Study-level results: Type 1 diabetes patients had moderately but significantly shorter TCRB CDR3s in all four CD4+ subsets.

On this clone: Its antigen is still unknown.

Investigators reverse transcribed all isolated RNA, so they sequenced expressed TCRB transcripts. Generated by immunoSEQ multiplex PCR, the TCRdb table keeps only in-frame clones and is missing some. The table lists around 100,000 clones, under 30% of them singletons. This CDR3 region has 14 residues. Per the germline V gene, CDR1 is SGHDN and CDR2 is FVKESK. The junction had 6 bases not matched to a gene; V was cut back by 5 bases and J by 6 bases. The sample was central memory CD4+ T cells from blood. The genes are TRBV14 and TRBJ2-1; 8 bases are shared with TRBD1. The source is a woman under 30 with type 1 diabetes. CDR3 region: CASSTRGQVNEQFF. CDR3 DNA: TGTGCCAGCAGCACGAGGGGACAGGTCAATGAGCAGTTCTTC. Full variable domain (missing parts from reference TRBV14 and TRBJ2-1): EAGVTQFPSHSVIEKGQTVTLRCDPISGHDNLYWYRRVMGKEIKFLLHFVKESKQDESGMPNNRFLAERTGGTYSTLKVQPAELEDSGVYFCASSTRGQVNEQFFGPGTRLTVL.